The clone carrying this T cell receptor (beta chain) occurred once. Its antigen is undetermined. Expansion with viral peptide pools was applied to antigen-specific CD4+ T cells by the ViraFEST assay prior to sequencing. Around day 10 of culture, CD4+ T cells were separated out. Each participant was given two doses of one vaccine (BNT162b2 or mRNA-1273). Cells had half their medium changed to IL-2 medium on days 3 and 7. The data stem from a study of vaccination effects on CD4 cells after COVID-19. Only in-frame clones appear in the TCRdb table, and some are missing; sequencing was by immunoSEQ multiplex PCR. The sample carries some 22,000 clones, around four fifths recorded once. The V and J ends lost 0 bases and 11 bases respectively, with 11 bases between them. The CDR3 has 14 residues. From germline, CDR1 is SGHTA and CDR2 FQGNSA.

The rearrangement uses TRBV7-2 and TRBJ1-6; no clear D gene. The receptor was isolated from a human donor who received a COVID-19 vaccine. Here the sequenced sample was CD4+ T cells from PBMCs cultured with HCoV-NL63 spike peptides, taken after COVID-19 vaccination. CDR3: CASSLAQISAPLHF. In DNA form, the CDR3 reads TGTGCCAGCAGCTTAGCACAGATCTCGGCACCCCTCCACTTT.